Presented here are 8 T cell receptor beta chains from one specimen sequenced in a study of blood T cell repertoires in COVID-19. Sequencing used immunoSEQ multiplex PCR; TCRdb keeps in-frame clones, though not all of them. The sample yields about 73,000 clones, around 83% seen once. Sequencing input: peripheral blood. These receptors were obtained from a woman between 55 and 75 years old with acute or convalescent COVID-19.

The chain couples TRBV9 to TRBJ1-1; D is perhaps TRBD1 (6 bases). V was clipped by 3 bases and J by 2 bases, with 14 bases between them. CDR1 and CDR2 (germline): SGDLS, YYNGEE. This CDR3 contains 15 residues. Here the CDR3 DNA reads TGTGCCAGCAGCGCCGAGGGGGGGCGCAACACTGAAGCTTTCTTT. Its protein is CASSAEGGRNTEAFF.

The genes are TRBV11-1 and TRBJ1-2; D unclear. With 1 base removed from V and 2 bases from J, the gap between germline ends came to 5 bases. Germline V gene data show CDR1 as SGHAT and CDR2 as FQDESV (reference sequence). The CDR3 runs 13 residues. The CDR3 DNA follows: TGTGCCAGCAGCTTAGATCGGAACTATGGCTACACCTTC. It is translated as CASSLDRNYGYTF.

The chain is built from TRBV5-1 and TRBJ2-2; D gene unclear. V lost 0 bases to trimming and J lost 4 bases, with 13 bases between them. In germline, CDR1 is SGHRS, CDR2 YFSETQ. There are 16 residues in the CDR3. CDR3 sequence reads: CASSLAADSGTGELFF. CDR3 coding DNA: TGCGCCAGCAGCTTGGCGGCGGATTCGGGCACCGGGGAGCTGTTTTTT. Filled out from reference TRBV5-1 and TRBJ2-2, the complete variable domain reads KAGVTQTPRYLIKTRGQQVTLSCSPISGHRSVSWYQQTPGQGLQFLFEYFSETQRNKGNFPGRFSGRQFSNSRSEMNVSTLELGDSALYLCASSLAADSGTGELFFGEGSRLTVL.

V and J are TRBV6-2 or TRBV6-3 and TRBJ2-1; 7 nucleotides agree with TRBD1. The CDR3 sequence is 16 residues long. V shed 2 bases, J shed 0 bases, and the junction held 4 bases outside the gene matches. Germline values: CDR1 MNHEY, CDR2 SVGEGT. The CDR3 loop reads CASSYPAGGSYNEQFF. As DNA, the CDR3 is TGTGCCAGCAGTTACCCGGCAGGGGGCTCCTACAATGAGCAGTTCTTC.

The sample holds a few counts of this clone. The chain joins TRBV6-4 to TRBJ2-1, with 12 bases lining up with TRBD2. CDR1 and CDR2 (germline): MRHNA, SNTAGT. CDR3 length equals 14 residues. V shed 5 bases, J shed 8 bases, and the junction held 4 bases outside the gene matches. The CDR3 loop reads CASSPSGGADEQFF. The CDR3 nucleotides are TGTGCCAGCAGTCCTAGCGGGGGGGCGGATGAGCAGTTCTTC.

The CDR3 here is CASSYSATGVAFF. CDR3 nucleotide sequence: TGTGCCAGCAGTTACTCGGCGACAGGGGTGGCTTTCTTT. The chain couples TRBV6-5 to TRBJ1-1; 8 bases line up with TRBD1. Germline V gene data show CDR1 as MNHEY and CDR2 as SVGAGI. J was trimmed by 11 bases and V by 0 bases; bases with no gene match: 5. This CDR3 has 13 residues.

The V call is TRBV7-3, the J call TRBJ2-3; 10 bases agree with TRBD2. CDR1 and CDR2 from the germline V gene are SGHTA and FQGTGA. J lost 2 bases, V lost 5 bases, and 19 bases had no gene match. The CDR3 sequence is 20 residues long. CDR3 nucleotide sequence: TGTGCCAGCAGCGTCCCCGGGACTAGCGTTCCTTCATTGATCACAGATACGCAGTATTTT. It yields the protein CASSVPGTSVPSLITDTQYF. The full variable domain, completed using reference TRBV7-3 and TRBJ2-3, is GAGVSQTPSNKVTEKGKYVELRCDPISGHTALYWYRQSLGQGPEFLIYFQGTGAADDSGLPNDRFFAVRPEGSVSTLKIQRTERGDSAVYLCASSVPGTSVPSLITDTQYFGPGTRLTVL.

The CDR3 loop is CASSLEWQGTEAFF. The CDR3 nucleotides read TGTGCCAGCAGCTTAGAGTGGCAGGGGACTGAAGCTTTCTTT. The chain is built from TRBV7-2 and TRBJ1-1; weak D call: TRBD1 (6 bases). CDR1 and CDR2 (germline): SGHTA, FQGNSA. The CDR3 length is 14 residues. V lost 1 base to trimming and J lost 5 bases, with 11 bases between them. Based on the CDR3 plus reference TRBV7-2 and TRBJ1-1, the full variable domain is GAGVSQSPSNKVTEKGKDVELRCDPISGHTALYWYRQSLGQGLEFLIYFQGNSAPDKSGLPSDRFSAERTGGSVSTLTIQRTQQEDSAVYLCASSLEWQGTEAFFGQGTRLTVV.